The T cell receptor (beta chain) described here comes from a study of blood T cell repertoires in COVID-19. Study-level information: Sources were T cells, B-cell-depleted T cells, or PBMCs; the material itself was cDNA or gDNA.

Trimming left V 0 bases short and J 4 bases short, with 19 bases between. The CDR3 totals 18 residues. Germline values: CDR1 SGHRS, CDR2 YFSETQ. The protocol was immunoSEQ multiplex PCR, while the TCRdb copy is restricted to in-frame clones and leaves out a portion. The data show about 360,000 clones, 70% to 90% seen once. V and J are TRBV5-1 and TRBJ2-2; possible D gene TRBD2, 5 bases. The sequenced material came from peripheral blood. This clonotype was obtained from a human donor in a cohort sampled during active COVID-19. The CDR3 protein is CASSLAVVGMRGTGELFF. CDR3 sequence (DNA): TGCGCCAGCAGCTTGGCGGTAGTCGGGATGCGCGGCACCGGGGAGCTGTTTTTT.